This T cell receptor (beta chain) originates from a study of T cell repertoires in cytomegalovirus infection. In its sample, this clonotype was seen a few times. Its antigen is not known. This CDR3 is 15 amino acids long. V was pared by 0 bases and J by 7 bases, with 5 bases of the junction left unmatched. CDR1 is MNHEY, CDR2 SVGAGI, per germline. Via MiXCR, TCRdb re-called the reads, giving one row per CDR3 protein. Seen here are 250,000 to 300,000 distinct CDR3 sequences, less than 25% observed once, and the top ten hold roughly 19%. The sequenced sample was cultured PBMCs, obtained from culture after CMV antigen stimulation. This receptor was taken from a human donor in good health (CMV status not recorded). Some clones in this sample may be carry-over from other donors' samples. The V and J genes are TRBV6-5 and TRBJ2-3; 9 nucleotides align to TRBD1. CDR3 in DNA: TGTGCCAGCAGTTACTCGCAACAGGGGGCAAATACGCAGTATTTT. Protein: CASSYSQQGANTQYF.